Listed below are T cell receptor beta chains from one sample, sequenced in a study of blood T cell repertoires in COVID-19. Produced via immunoSEQ multiplex PCR; TCRdb's table is partial and in-frame only. The sample holds 110,000 or so clones; 85% are singletons and the top ten take around 6%. Sample: peripheral blood. The receptors stem from a woman aged 55-70 years with COVID-19, enrolled during active disease. The CDR3 runs from the conserved cysteine through the conserved F or W. The order of the fields is D gene, clone size, V gene, J gene, CDR3 DNA, CDR3 protein. A D gene is named only where the DNA matches it firmly. The size of a clone is reported for some rows only, either as once, few or many, or as a class for expanded clones.

>TRBD1|NA|TRBV3-1/TRBV3-2|TRBJ2-1
TGTGCCAGCAGCCGGACCGGGACAGGGGTATCCCACTACAATGAGCAGTTCTTC
CASSRTGTGVSHYNEQFF
>NA|NA|TRBV19|TRBJ2-5
TGTGCCAGTAGTATAGTTGGGGGCTACGGGGGGCCGGGAGAGACCCAGTACTTC
CASSIVGGYGGPGETQYF
>NA|NA|TRBV7-8|TRBJ2-2
TGTGCCAGCAGAGTTATGGAGGCGGGCGGGGAGCTGTTTTTT
CASRVMEAGGELFF
>NA|NA|TRBV7-6|TRBJ1-2
TGTGCCAGCAGCACCAGGACAGACTATGGCTACATCTTC
CASSTRTDYGYIF
>NA|NA|TRBV4-2|TRBJ1-2
TGTGCCAGCAGCCAAGACGCCGGGATAGGGTACTCTGGGTACACCTTC
CASSQDAGIGYSGYTF
>NA|NA|TRBV2|TRBJ1-1
TGTGCCAGCAGTGAAGTCCCAGGGGAGGGAACTGAAGCTTTCTTT
CASSEVPGEGTEAFF
>NA|NA|TRBV3-1/TRBV3-2|TRBJ1-5
TGTGCCAGCAGCCAAGGGCCCAATCAGCCCCAGCATTTT
CASSQGPNQPQHF
>NA|NA|TRBV11-2|TRBJ1-2
TGTGCCAGCAGCTTAGATGTCGGGGTCCCTGGCTACACCTTC
CASSLDVGVPGYTF
>TRBD1|few|TRBV24-1|TRBJ1-1
TGTGCCACCAGTGACGAATCATCGGGACAGGGGGCTGAAGCTTTCTTT
CATSDESSGQGAEAFF
>NA|NA|TRBV6-5|TRBJ1-1
TGTGCCAGCAGTTACGACGGGTTGAACACTGAAGCTTTCTTT
CASSYDGLNTEAFF
>NA|NA|TRBV18|TRBJ2-3
TGTGCCAGCTCACCTCCTGGGGGGGCGGCAGATACGCAGTATTTT
CASSPPGGAADTQYF
>TRBD2|NA|TRBV5-1|TRBJ2-7
TGCGCCATTCCCGGGACTAGCGTTTTCCACGAGCAGTACTTC
CAIPGTSVFHEQYF
>NA|NA|TRBV7-2|TRBJ2-1
TGTGCCAGCAGCTTACGTCCCCCCCTGTACAATGAGCAGTTCTTC
CASSLRPPLYNEQFF
>NA|once|TRBV20-1|TRBJ1-2
TGCAGTGCTAGTTTCCTAAATGGCTACACCTTC
CSASFLNGYTF
>NA|once|TRBV19|TRBJ1-2
TGTGCCAGTAGTACTCGCGTGGCAGGGGACGGTGTTTATGGCTACACCTTC
CASSTRVAGDGVYGYTF
>TRBD2|NA|TRBV6-2/TRBV6-3|TRBJ2-1
TGTGCCAGCAGTTACACCAACCCCGGGACTAGCGGGTCCAATGAGCAGTTCTTC
CASSYTNPGTSGSNEQFF
>NA|NA|TRBV11-1|TRBJ2-4
TGTGCCAGCAGCAGTGGCGGACTCAACATTCAGTACTTC
CASSSGGLNIQYF
>NA|NA|TRBV7-6|TRBJ2-7
TGTGCCAGCAGCCCCACCGGTGAATCCTACGAGCAGTACTTC
CASSPTGESYEQYF
>TRBD1|once|TRBV6-1|TRBJ1-2
TGTGCCAGCAGTGAATTGACAGGGGGAGCCTTC
CASSELTGGAF
>NA|NA|TRBV29-1|TRBJ2-3
TGCAGCGTGACTATAGGGGGGGTCACAGATACGCAGTATTTT
CSVTIGGVTDTQYF
>NA|NA|TRBV10-2|TRBJ2-7
TGCGCCAGCAGTGAGTCGGGGGCAGAAGGCGACGAGCAGTACTTC
CASSESGAEGDEQYF
>NA|NA|TRBV5-4|TRBJ1-2
TGTGCCAGCAGCTTGGGGGCCCGGGGCTACACCTTC
CASSLGARGYTF
>NA|NA|TRBV23-1|TRBJ1-6
TGCGCCAGCAACCCTATCAGGGACAAGGCTAGAGAGTTTACACCCCTCCACTTT
CASNPIRDKAREFTPLHF
>NA|NA|TRBV27|TRBJ2-1
TGTGCCAGCAGTTCGCGGCCCTACAATGAGCAGTTCTTC
CASSSRPYNEQFF
>TRBD1|NA|TRBV24-1|TRBJ2-2
TGTGCCACCAGTGACCCCGACAGGGGGAGAACCGGGGAGCTGTTTTTT
CATSDPDRGRTGELFF
>TRBD1|once|TRBV5-8|TRBJ1-4
TGTGCCAGCAGCTTGGGACAGGGTAATGAAAAACTGTTTTTT
CASSLGQGNEKLFF
>NA|NA|TRBV30|TRBJ2-2
TGTGCCTGGAGAGTAGCGTCCGGGGAGCTGTTTTTT
CAWRVASGELFF
>NA|NA|TRBV3-1/TRBV3-2|TRBJ2-3
TGTGCCAGCAGCCAAGGTGTAAGCTACCACACAGATACGCAGTATTTT
CASSQGVSYHTDTQYF
>NA|NA|TRBV2|TRBJ2-1
TGTGCCAGCAGTGAAGTTGTCCGGTGGAGCTACAATGAGCAGTTCTTC
CASSEVVRWSYNEQFF
>NA|NA|TRBV18|TRBJ1-2
TGTGCCAGCTCACCACAGCTCTATGGCTACACCTTC
CASSPQLYGYTF
>NA|NA|TRBV6-2/TRBV6-3|TRBJ1-1
TGTGCCAGCAGTTACCAAATCCTGAACACTGAAGCTTTCTTT
CASSYQILNTEAFF
>TRBD1|NA|TRBV4-1|TRBJ1-1
TGCGCCAGCAGCCTTATCTTTGGGACAGGGAATATCGCTGAAGCTTTCTTT
CASSLIFGTGNIAEAFF
>NA|NA|TRBV30|TRBJ2-1
TGTGCCTGGAGTGGGGCGTACAATGAGCAGTTCTTC
CAWSGAYNEQFF
>NA|NA|TRBV6-5|TRBJ1-2
TGTGCCAGCAGTTACTCGGGGACTTACTATGGCTACACCTTC
CASSYSGTYYGYTF
>TRBD1|NA|TRBV3-1/TRBV3-2|TRBJ1-4
TGTGCCAGCCTAGACAGGGGGCATGAAAAACTGTTTTTT
CASLDRGHEKLFF
>TRBD1|NA|TRBV10-3|TRBJ2-1
TGTGCCATCAGTAGGGGGGGGACAGGGGTTTACAATGAGCAGTTCTTC
CAISRGGTGVYNEQFF
>TRBD1|NA|TRBV28|TRBJ1-2
TGTGCCAGCAGTCGTCGGACAGGGGGCTTCGGCTACACCTTC
CASSRRTGGFGYTF
>NA|NA|TRBV28|TRBJ1-5
TGTGCCAGCAGGGGCAGAGTTAATCAGCCCCAGCATTTT
CASRGRVNQPQHF
>NA|NA|TRBV2|TRBJ1-3
TGTGCCAGCAGTGAAAGCGGGCACCTCTCTGGAAACACCATATATTTT
CASSESGHLSGNTIYF